Listed below are T cell receptor beta chains from one sample, sequenced in a study of blood T cell repertoires in COVID-19. The protocol was immunoSEQ multiplex PCR, while the TCRdb copy is restricted to in-frame clones and leaves out a portion. Found here are some 220,000 clones, approximately 87% of them singletons; the top ten hold roughly 3.3%. The specimen was PBMCs or T cells enriched from blood (not recorded which). The receptors originated from a woman aged 45-59 years in a cohort exposed to, infected with or recovered from COVID-19 (not recorded which). The CDR3 runs from the conserved cysteine through the conserved F or W. A D gene is named only where the DNA matches it firmly.

CASSPAWVKRGHAEAFF	TRBV11-2	TRBJ1-1	NA	17
CASSFRGEVATQYF	TRBV28	TRBJ2-5	NA	14
CASSLQPSGTGQEAFF	TRBV4-3	TRBJ1-1	TRBD1	16
CASSITGGRGQPQHF	TRBV19	TRBJ1-5	TRBD1	15
CASSLHGTGVSGANVLTF	TRBV28	TRBJ2-6	TRBD1	18
CATSRGGNSYEGQYF	TRBV15	TRBJ2-7	NA	15
CASSQAQVQETQYF	TRBV4-1	TRBJ2-5	NA	14
CASSQEARDYGYTF	TRBV4-2	TRBJ1-2	NA	14
CASSLADSPNYGYTF	TRBV7-6	TRBJ1-2	NA	15
CAISESSVISGNTIYF	TRBV10-3	TRBJ1-3	NA	16
CASSPDPGRLAYF	TRBV2	TRBJ2-7	TRBD2	13